One sample yielded the 10 T cell receptor beta chains listed below, sequenced in a study of blood T cell repertoires in COVID-19. Sequencing was performed with immunoSEQ multiplex PCR; in TCRdb, only in-frame clones are kept and a portion is missing. The table has roughly 69,000 clones, about nine tenths seen once. Material: peripheral blood. These TCRs come from a human donor in a cohort sampled during active COVID-19.

The chain employs TRBV7-8 and TRBJ1-5, with TRBD1 matching 7 bases. The CDR3 covers 14 residues. V was pared by 5 bases and J by 4 bases, with 5 bases of the junction left unmatched. The germline V gene has CDR1 SGHVS and CDR2 FQNEAQ. CDR3 in amino acids: CASSKTGKNQPQHF. In DNA form, the CDR3 reads TGTGCCAGCAGCAAGACAGGGAAGAATCAGCCCCAGCATTTT.

The V and J genes are TRBV5-1 and TRBJ2-3, with TRBD2 identical over 8 bases. CDR1 and CDR2 (germline): SGHRS, YFSETQ. The length of the CDR3 is 16 residues. Trimming at V came to 0 bases and at J to 1 base, leaving 4 bases not matched to a gene. CDR3 sequence reads: CASSLDVAGRTDTQYF. The CDR3 region has the DNA TGCGCCAGCAGCTTGGATGTAGCGGGGCGCACAGATACGCAGTATTTT.

The chain joins TRBV4-1 to TRBJ2-1; 8 nucleotides agree with TRBD2. There are 17 residues in the CDR3. Germline V lookup: CDR1 MGHRA, CDR2 YSYEKL. The V gene end was trimmed by 4 bases and the J gene end by 4 bases; junction bases not matched to a gene: 12. The DNA for the CDR3 is TGCGCCAGCAGCCGTCGCGATTTTAGCGGGGAATACAATGAGCAGTTCTTC. As protein: CASSRRDFSGEYNEQFF.

V is TRBV11-2 and J is TRBJ2-1, with a possible D match to TRBD2 (5 bases). Trimming removed 5 bases from V and 0 bases from J, with 17 bases in between. The CDR3 runs to 17 residues. In germline, CDR1 is SGHAT, CDR2 FQNNGV. The CDR3 DNA reads TGTGCCAGCAGCCGCGCCCCAATGAGGGACTCCTACAATGAGCAGTTCTTC. Amino acids: CASSRAPMRDSYNEQFF. The full variable domain, completed using reference TRBV11-2 and TRBJ2-1, is EAGVAQSPRYKIIEKRQSVAFWCNPISGHATLYWYQQILGQGPKLLIQFQNNGVVDDSQLPKDRFSAERLKGVDSTLKIQPAKLEDSAVYLCASSRAPMRDSYNEQFFGPGTRLTVL.

The chain recombines TRBV7-2 with TRBJ2-7; a weak D match, TRBD2 (6 bases). The CDR3 spans 16 residues. Germline CDR1 and CDR2: SGHTA and FQGNSA. Deletions cut 1 base from V and 0 bases from J, with 13 bases between. CDR3 DNA sequence: TGTGCCAGCAGCTTAGGGCTAGCGAGGAGCTCCTACGAGCAGTACTTC. This translates into CASSLGLARSSYEQYF. Looking up the rest from reference TRBV7-2 and TRBJ2-7 gives the full variable domain: GAGVSQSPSNKVTEKGKDVELRCDPISGHTALYWYRQSLGQGLEFLIYFQGNSAPDKSGLPSDRFSAERTGGSVSTLTIQRTQQEDSAVYLCASSLGLARSSYEQYFGPGTRLTVT.

This sequence joins TRBV5-6 and TRBJ2-7, with 8 bases fitting TRBD2. The trim removed 4 bases at V and 6 bases at J, leaving 9 bases unmatched. This CDR3 is built from 14 residues. The germline V gene encodes CDR1 SGHDT and CDR2 YYEEEE. CDR3 bases: TGTGCCAGCAGCCAGGGACTAGGAACCGCCGAGCAGTACTTC. It is translated as CASSQGLGTAEQYF.

This chain uses TRBV30 with TRBJ1-3, with D possibly being TRBD1 (6 bases). The CDR3 spans 13 residues. Germline V CDR1 and CDR2: GTSNPN, SVGIG (reference sequence). The germline V and J ends were trimmed by 1 base and 2 bases, with 6 bases remaining between them. CDR3 nucleotides: TGTGCCTGGAGTGGACAGGCTGGAAACACCATATATTTT. Amino acid sequence: CAWSGQAGNTIYF.

This chain joins TRBV19 and TRBJ2-2, with 9 bases fitting TRBD1. The CDR3 spans 18 residues. Germline V gene sequence: CDR1 LNHDA, CDR2 SQIVND (reference sequence). V gave up 1 base and J gave up 0 bases; unmatched junction bases: 6. The CDR3 nucleotides are TGTGCCAGTAGTATAGGGACAGGGGCGGTTTCGAACACCGGGGAGCTGTTTTTT. It encodes CASSIGTGAVSNTGELFF.

This sequence joins TRBV2 and TRBJ2-1; 7 bases align to TRBD2. CDR1 SNHLY and CDR2 FYNNEI come from the germline V gene. V lost 7 bases and J lost 0; bases outside the gene matches: 3. This CDR3 is 14 amino acids long. The CDR3, as DNA: TGTGCCAGCATGGGGGGGAGCTCCTACAATGAGCAGTTCTTC. This gives the protein CASMGGSSYNEQFF.

This clone appeared once. This rearrangement joins TRBV28 to TRBJ1-2, with TRBD1 matching over 7 bases. The J segment lost 5 bases and the V segment lost 6 bases, leaving 12 bases of the junction unmatched. Per the germline V gene, CDR1 is MDHEN and CDR2 is SYDVKM. The CDR3 covers 15 residues. CDR3 sequence reads: CASRSTGPSPYGYTF. The CDR3 coding sequence is TGTGCCAGCAGGTCGACAGGGCCCTCCCCTTATGGCTACACCTTC.